Listed here is a single TCR beta chain. The source of the sample is a study of CD8+ T cells in alopecia areata. Germline assignment: CDR1 SEHNR and CDR2 FQNEAQ (reference sequence). V lost 3 bases and J lost 5; bases outside the gene matches: 15. The CDR3 sequence is 18 residues long. Treatment meaning: oral pan-JAK inhibitor, 5-10 mg twice daily. Sequencing relied on a cDNA template that was reverse transcribed from extracted RNA. TCRdb's table, derived via immunoSEQ multiplex PCR, lists solely in-frame clones and lacks some. The table lists more than 140,000 clones, more than 85% of them singletons. The chain links TRBV7-9 to TRBJ2-2; 7 bases align to TRBD1. The TCR comes from a human donor with alopecia areata. The sequences come from CD8+ T cells sorted from blood, collected at week 4, from a patient treated with tofacitinib. The CDR3 sequence is CASSLDPYRGMRTGELFF. In nucleotides, the CDR3 is TGTGCCAGCAGCTTGGACCCGTACAGGGGAATGAGGACCGGGGAGCTGTTTTTT.